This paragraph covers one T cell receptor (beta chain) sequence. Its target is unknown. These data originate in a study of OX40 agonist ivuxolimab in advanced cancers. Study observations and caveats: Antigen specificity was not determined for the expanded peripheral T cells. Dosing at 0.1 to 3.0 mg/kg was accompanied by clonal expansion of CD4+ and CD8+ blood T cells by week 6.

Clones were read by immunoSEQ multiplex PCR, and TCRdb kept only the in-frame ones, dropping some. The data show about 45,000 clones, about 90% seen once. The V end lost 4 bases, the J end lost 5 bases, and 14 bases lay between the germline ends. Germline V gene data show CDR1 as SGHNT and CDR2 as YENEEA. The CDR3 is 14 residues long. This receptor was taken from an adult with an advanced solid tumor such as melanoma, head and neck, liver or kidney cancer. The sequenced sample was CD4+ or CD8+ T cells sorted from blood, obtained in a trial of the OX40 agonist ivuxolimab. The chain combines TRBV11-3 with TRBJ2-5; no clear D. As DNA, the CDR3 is TGTGCCAGCAGCTCGAGACATGGCGAGGAGACCCAGTACTTC. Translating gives CASSSRHGEETQYF.